One sample yielded the 10 T cell receptor beta chains listed below, sequenced in a study of T cells in localized non-small cell lung cancer. TCRdb keeps only in-frame clones here, not all; method: immunoSEQ multiplex PCR. Of tens of thousands of clones listed, roughly 90% are singletons. The sequenced sample was peripheral blood, obtained before any cancer treatment. These receptors originate from a man aged 35 to 69 with stage I squamous cell lung carcinoma.

This clone has a handful of counts. V and J are TRBV2 and TRBJ2-1; D remains ambiguous. Germline-derived CDR1 and CDR2 are SNHLY and FYNNEI. The V gene lost 8 bases and the J gene lost 6 bases, with 11 bases spanning the gap. The CDR3 is 12 amino acids. The CDR3 here is CASGRMFNEQFF. CDR3 nucleotide sequence: TGTGCCAGCGGCAGGATGTTCAATGAGCAGTTCTTC.

Only one count was recorded for this clone. The chain combines TRBV5-1 with TRBJ2-7; 7 nucleotides agree with TRBD1. V lost 0 bases, J lost 6 bases, and 6 bases stayed unmatched. CDR3 length: 14 amino acids. Germline V lookup: CDR1 SGHRS, CDR2 YFSETQ. The chain's CDR3 is CASSLGQGVGEQYF. The CDR3 region has the DNA TGCGCCAGCAGCTTGGGACAGGGCGTGGGCGAGCAGTACTTC.

To note about this clone: The junction shows a germline mismatch at one end, possibly a read error. The chain recombines TRBV30 with TRBJ1-1; weak D call: TRBD1 (5 bases). The germline gives CDR1 GTSNPN, CDR2 SVGIG (reference sequence). The CDR3 spans 13 residues. The CDR3, as DNA: TGTGCCTCGAGTGGGGCGGACGCGGCTGAAGCTTTCTTT. It encodes CASSGADAAEAFF.

The chain combines TRBV29-1 with TRBJ2-2; either TRBD1 or TRBD2 may supply D (5 bases each). Germline V lookup: CDR1 SQVTM, CDR2 ANQGSEA. This CDR3 is 15 amino acids long. Trimming left V 4 bases short and J 2 bases short, with 14 bases between. This CDR3 reads CSVVDGTINTGELFF. CDR3 nucleotides: TGCAGCGTTGTAGACGGGACCATAAACACCGGGGAGCTGTTTTTT.

This chain links TRBV5-1 with TRBJ2-5; TRBD2 matches at 8 bases. This CDR3 spans 14 amino acids. Losses at the gene ends were 1 base for V and 5 bases for J; bases not matched to a gene: 4. Germline loops: CDR1 SGHRS, CDR2 YFSETQ. The CDR3 reads CASSLKRERETQYF. The CDR3 DNA sequence: TGCGCCAGCAGCTTGAAGCGGGAGAGGGAGACCCAGTACTTC.

This rearrangement joins TRBV11-3 to TRBJ2-3; possible D gene TRBD2, 6 bases. V was shortened by 3 bases and J by 0 bases, with 10 bases between the two germline ends. CDR1 is SGHNT and CDR2 is YENEEA in the germline V gene. The CDR3 contains 15 residues. The CDR3, as DNA: TGTGCCAGCAGCTTTTCAGGGACTAGCACAGATACGCAGTATTTT. Translated, it gives CASSFSGTSTDTQYF.

The count of this clone is one. The rearrangement uses TRBV18 and TRBJ2-5, with D possibly being TRBD1 (6 bases). From germline, CDR1 is KGHSH and CDR2 LQKENI. The germline V and J ends were trimmed by 3 bases and 4 bases, with 12 bases remaining between them. The CDR3 loop spans 14 amino acids. The CDR3 spells CASSPGAGVETQYF. CDR3 nucleotides: TGTGCCAGCTCACCCGGAGCAGGGGTAGAGACCCAGTACTTC. The full variable domain, its missing parts supplied by reference TRBV18 and TRBJ2-5, is NAGVMQNPRHLVRRRGQEARLRCSPMKGHSHVYWYRQLPEEGLKFMVYLQKENIIDESGMPKERFSAEFPKEGPSILRIQQVVRGDSAAYFCASSPGAGVETQYFGPGTRLLVL.

The chain carries TRBV4-2 and TRBJ2-3, with 8 bases aligning to TRBD2. This CDR3 region has 17 residues. V trimming: 0 bases; J trimming: 6 bases; junction bases outside the gene matches: 11. CDR1 LGHNA and CDR2 YNFKEQ come from the germline V gene. CDR3 amino acids: CASSQDFVSGRGDTQYF. The CDR3 bases are TGTGCCAGCAGCCAAGATTTTGTAAGCGGGAGAGGGGATACGCAGTATTTT.

There are a few counts of this clone. The chain uses TRBV7-9 and TRBJ2-5; D is possibly TRBD1 (7 bases). The CDR3 has 14 residues. The V gene lost 5 bases and the J gene lost 5 bases, with 15 bases spanning the gap. Looked up from germline, CDR1 is SEHNR and CDR2 is FQNEAQ (reference sequence). The CDR3 DNA reads as TGTGCCAGCAGCGTCGACAGGGAGGTGGAGACCCAGTACTTC. This encodes CASSVDREVETQYF.

This rearrangement joins TRBV19 to TRBJ2-2; perhaps TRBD1 as D (6 bases). With 3 bases removed from V and 6 bases from J, the gap between germline ends came to 11 bases. The CDR3 loop spans 14 amino acids. Germline CDR1 LNHDA, CDR2 SQIVND (reference sequence). The CDR3 is CASSIPRGSGELFF. The CDR3 DNA reads TGTGCCAGTAGTATCCCGAGGGGGTCCGGGGAGCTGTTTTTT.